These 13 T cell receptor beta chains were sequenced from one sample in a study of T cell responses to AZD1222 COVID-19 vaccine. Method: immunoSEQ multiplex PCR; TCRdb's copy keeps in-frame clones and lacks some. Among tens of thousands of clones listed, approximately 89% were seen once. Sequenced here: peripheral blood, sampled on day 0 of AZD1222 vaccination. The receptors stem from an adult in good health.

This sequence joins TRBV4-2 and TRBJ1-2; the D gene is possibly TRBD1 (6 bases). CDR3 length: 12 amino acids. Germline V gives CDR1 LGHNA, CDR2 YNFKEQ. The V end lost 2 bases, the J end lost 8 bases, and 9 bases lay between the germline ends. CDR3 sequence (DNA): TGTGCCAGCAGCCAACGACAGGAGGGCTACACCTTC. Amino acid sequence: CASSQRQEGYTF.

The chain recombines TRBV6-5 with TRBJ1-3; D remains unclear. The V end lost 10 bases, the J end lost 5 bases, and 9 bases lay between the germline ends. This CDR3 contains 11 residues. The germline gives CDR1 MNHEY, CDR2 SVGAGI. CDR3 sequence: CATQTRNTIYF. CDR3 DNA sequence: TGTGCCACCCAAACCCGAAACACCATATATTTT.

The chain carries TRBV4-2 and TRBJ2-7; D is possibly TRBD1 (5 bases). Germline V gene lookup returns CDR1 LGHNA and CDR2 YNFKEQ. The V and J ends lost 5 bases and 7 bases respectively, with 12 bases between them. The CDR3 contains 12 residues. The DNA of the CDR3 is TGTGCCAGCAGCGGCAGGGCCTTGGAGCAGTACTTC. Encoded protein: CASSGRALEQYF.

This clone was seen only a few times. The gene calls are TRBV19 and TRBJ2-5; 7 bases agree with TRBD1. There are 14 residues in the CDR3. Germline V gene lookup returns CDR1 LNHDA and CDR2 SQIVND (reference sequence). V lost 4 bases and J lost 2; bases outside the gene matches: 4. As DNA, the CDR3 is TGTGCCAGTAGTAAACAGGGGAGACAAGAGACCCAGTACTTC. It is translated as CASSKQGRQETQYF. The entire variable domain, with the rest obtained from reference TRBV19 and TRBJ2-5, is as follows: DGGITQSPKYLFRKEGQNVTLSCEQNLNHDAMYWYRQDPGQGLRLIYYSQIVNDFQKGDIAEGYSVSREKKESFPLTVTSAQKNPTAFYLCASSKQGRQETQYFGPGTRLLVL.

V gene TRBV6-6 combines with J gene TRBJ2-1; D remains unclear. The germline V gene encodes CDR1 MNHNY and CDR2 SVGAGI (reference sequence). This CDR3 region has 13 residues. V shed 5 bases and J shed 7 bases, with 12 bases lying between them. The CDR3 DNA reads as TGTGCCAGCAGTAGGTCCCATAGGAATGAGCAGTTCTTC. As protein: CASSRSHRNEQFF.

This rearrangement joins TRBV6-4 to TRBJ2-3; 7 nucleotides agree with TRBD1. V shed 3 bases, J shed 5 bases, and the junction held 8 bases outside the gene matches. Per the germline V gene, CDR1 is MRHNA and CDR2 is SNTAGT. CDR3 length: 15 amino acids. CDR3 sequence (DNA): TGTGCCAGCAGTGAACGACAGGGTGGGGGAGATACGCAGTATTTT. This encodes CASSERQGGGDTQYF.

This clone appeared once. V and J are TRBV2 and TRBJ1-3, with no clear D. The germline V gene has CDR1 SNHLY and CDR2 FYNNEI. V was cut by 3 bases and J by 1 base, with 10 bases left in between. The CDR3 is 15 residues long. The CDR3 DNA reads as TGTGCCAGCAGTGAGGGCCCGGGGTCTGGAAACACCATATATTTT. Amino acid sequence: CASSEGPGSGNTIYF.

The CDR3 DNA reads TGTGCCAGCAGCGTAGCGGACGCCCGTGTTACCGATGAGCAGTTCTTC. It yields the protein CASSVADARVTDEQFF. The J gene is TRBJ2-1, the V gene TRBV9, with unresolved D. Trimming shortened V by 0 bases and J by 8 bases, and 18 bases separated the two germline ends. This CDR3 spans 16 amino acids. The V gene's germline CDR1 is SGDLS and CDR2 YYNGEE.

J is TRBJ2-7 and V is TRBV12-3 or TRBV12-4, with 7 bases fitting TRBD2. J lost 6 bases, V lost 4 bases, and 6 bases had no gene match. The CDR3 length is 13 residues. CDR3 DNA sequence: TGTGCCAGCAGTTCTGCCTGGGGGGGCGAGCAGTACTTC. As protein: CASSSAWGGEQYF.

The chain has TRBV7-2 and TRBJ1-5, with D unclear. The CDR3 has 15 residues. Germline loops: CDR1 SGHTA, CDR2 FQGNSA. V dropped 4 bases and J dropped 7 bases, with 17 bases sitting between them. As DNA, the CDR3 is TGTGCCAGCAGCTCCTCCCATGGCCGGATACAGCCCCAGCATTTT. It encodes CASSSSHGRIQPQHF.

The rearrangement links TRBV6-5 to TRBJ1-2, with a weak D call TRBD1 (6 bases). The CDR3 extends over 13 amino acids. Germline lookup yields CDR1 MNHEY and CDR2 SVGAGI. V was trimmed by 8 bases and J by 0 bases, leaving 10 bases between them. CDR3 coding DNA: TGTGCCAGCTCGACAGGAGCTAACTATGGCTACACCTTC. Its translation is CASSTGANYGYTF.

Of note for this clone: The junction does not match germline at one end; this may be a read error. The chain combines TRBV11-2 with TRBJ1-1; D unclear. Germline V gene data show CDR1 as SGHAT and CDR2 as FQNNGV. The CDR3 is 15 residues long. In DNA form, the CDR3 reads TGTGCCAGCTCCTCTGACCGGGCGGGGAACGCTGAAGCTTTCTTT. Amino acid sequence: CASSSDRAGNAEAFF.

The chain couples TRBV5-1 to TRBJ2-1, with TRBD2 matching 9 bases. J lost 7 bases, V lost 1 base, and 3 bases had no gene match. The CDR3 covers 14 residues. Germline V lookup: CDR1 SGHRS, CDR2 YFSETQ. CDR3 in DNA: TGCGCCAGCAGCTTGAGTACTAGCGGGAATGAGCAGTTCTTC. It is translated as CASSLSTSGNEQFF.